This T cell receptor (beta chain) originates from a study of beta chain features in type 1 diabetes (dated by TCRdb to the late 2010s). Broadly, across the study: Patients and healthy donors did not differ in mean age, gender distribution, total cell number or subset yield. Whereas all 30 or so donors provided naive and central memory subsets, regulatory and stem cell-like memory subsets were isolated from just 8 patients and roughly eight healthy donors. A total of 107,917,701 sorted cells were examined across all samples, and a strong correlation was observed between cell number per subset and RNA yield. In the study, recently diagnosed type 1 diabetes patients and matched healthy donors were compared on the TCRB repertoires of their sorted circulating CD4+ T cell subsets. General study outcomes and caveats: Naive, central memory and regulatory TCRB repertoires appeared more similar among patients than among healthy donors. Because the HLA sub-analyses included only small numbers of individuals, any influence of HLA type on TCRB rearrangement was left unresolved. Patients with type 1 diabetes made fewer insertions and deleted more nucleotides at VDJ recombination sites, implying thymic rearrangement abnormalities. A moderate but significant shortening of TCRB CDR3 length was observed in type 1 diabetes patients in all four CD4+ subsets. Because cDNA was sequenced instead of genomic DNA, highly expressing activated cells could be over-represented, though the groups showed no difference in activation or CD3 levels. Shorter templates might have been favored by PCR, but patient and control samples were amplified and corrected together, so both groups would have been affected equally by any skew.

This clone came up a few times. The target of this receptor is not known. Base qualities are not recorded, but no much larger clone differs from it by a single base. The entire amount of isolated RNA was reverse transcribed using the High Capacity cDNA Reverse Transcription Kit, so the sequenced TCRB transcripts were expressed ones. Naive, central memory and regulatory T cell samples underwent deep immunoSEQ sequencing, averaging around 4 million total reads per sample. After sorted cells were lysed in RLT buffer, RNA was extracted with DNase-treated RNeasy Micro or Mini kits, with the choice depending on cell number. To prevent cross-contamination, every cell subset was processed on its own, while patient and healthy donor samples were processed together. TCRB sequences were amplified from cDNA with the immunoSEQ multiplex PCR, producing 87-bp fragments spanning the CDR3 region. Sequencing of the amplicons was done on the Illumina HiSeq platform. Processing in the source paper ran as follows. Synthetic template baselines were used to correct PCR bias computationally, reads within Hamming distance 2 were collapsed together, and singletons that could not be merged were discarded. Reads were aligned to IMGT to assign V, D and J genes, CDR3 length, and insertions or deletions at six rearrangement sites. Clonotype counts were normalized to sorted cell number within each subset before computing true diversity and Gini coefficients with the tcR R package. The overlap coefficient, calculated on TCRB nucleotide sequences, was used to measure repertoire sharing. What TCRdb holds here is the immuneACCESS table cut down to in-frame rearrangements. Part of the clones is not present; checked against another copy, under half of the missing clones reflect an unresolved V gene, and the others are unexplained. The V and J calls and clone size are taken from that table; D and trimming were inferred from the DNA. The sample contains more than 55,000 clones, approximately 52% of them found a single time. The ten largest clonotypes hold 2% to 3% of the sample.

From each donor, a single peripheral blood sample of roughly 0.11 L on average was drawn into heparinised tubes. A BD FACSAria II was used to sort naive, central memory, regulatory and stem cell-like memory CD4+ T cells with a panel that included CD45RO, CCR7, CD25, CD127, CD95 and CD27. Purity was above 95% for every sorted population. PBMCs were isolated right away by Lymphoprep density gradient centrifugation and were stained directly, without culture. So that batch effects would be minimized, each experiment stained and sorted samples in pairs, pairing one healthy donor with one patient. CDR1 and CDR2 are drawn from the germline V gene: MGHRA, YSYEKL. The V end loses 4 bases and the J end loses 8 bases, and a stretch of 17 bases separates them. From cysteine to phenylalanine, the CDR3 is 15 amino acids long. The only DNA kept is the CDR3, 45 bases in frame from the first base.

The specimen sequenced was Tregs from blood. The cell subset or site label of this sample denotes: regulatory CD4+ T cells. The chain joins TRBV4-1 to TRBJ1-4, with no confident D gene call. The sequence derives from a woman between 40 and 50 years old with type 1 diabetes. Here the CDR3 is given as CASSPEGTWEEKLFF. The DNA is as follows: TGCGCCAGCAGCCCCGAGGGAACTTGGGAAGAAAAACTGTTTTTT.